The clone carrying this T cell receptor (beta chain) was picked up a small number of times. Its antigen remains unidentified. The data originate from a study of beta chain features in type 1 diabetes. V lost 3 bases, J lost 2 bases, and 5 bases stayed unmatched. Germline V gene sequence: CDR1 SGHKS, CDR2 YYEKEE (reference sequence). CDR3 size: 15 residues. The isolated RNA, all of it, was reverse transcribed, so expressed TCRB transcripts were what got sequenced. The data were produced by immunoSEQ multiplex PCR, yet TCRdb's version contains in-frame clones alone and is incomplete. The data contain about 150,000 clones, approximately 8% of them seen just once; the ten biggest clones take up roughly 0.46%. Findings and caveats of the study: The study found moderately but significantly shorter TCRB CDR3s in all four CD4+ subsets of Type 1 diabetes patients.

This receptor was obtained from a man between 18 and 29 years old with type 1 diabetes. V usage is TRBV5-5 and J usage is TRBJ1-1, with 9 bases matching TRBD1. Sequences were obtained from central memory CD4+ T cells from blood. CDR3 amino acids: CASSSRDRDNTEAFF. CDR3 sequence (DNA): TGTGCCAGCAGCTCCCGGGACAGGGATAACACTGAAGCTTTCTTT. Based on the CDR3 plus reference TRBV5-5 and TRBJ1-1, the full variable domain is DAGVTQSPTHLIKTRGQQVTLRCSPISGHKSVSWYQQVLGQGPQFIFQYYEKEERGRGNFPDRFSARQFPNYSSELNVNALLLGDSALYLCASSSRDRDNTEAFFGQGTRLTVV.